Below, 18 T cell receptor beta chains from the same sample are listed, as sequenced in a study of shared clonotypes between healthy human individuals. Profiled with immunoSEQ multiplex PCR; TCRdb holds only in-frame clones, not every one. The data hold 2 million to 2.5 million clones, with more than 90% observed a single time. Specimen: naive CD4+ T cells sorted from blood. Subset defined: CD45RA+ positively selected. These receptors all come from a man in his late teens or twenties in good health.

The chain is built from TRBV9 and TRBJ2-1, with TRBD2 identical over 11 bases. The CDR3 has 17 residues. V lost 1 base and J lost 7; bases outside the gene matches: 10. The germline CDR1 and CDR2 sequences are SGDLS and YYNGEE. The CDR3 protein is CASSVSPQLAGENEQFF. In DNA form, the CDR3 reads TGTGCCAGCAGCGTATCCCCCCAACTAGCGGGAGAAAATGAGCAGTTCTTC.

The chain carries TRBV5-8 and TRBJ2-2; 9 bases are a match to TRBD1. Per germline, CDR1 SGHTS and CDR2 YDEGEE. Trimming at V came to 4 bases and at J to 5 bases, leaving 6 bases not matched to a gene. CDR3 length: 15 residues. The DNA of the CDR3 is TGTGCCAGCAGCGGGGGGACAGGGAAAACCGGGGAGCTGTTTTTT. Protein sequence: CASSGGTGKTGELFF. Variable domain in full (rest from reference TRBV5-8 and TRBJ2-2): EAGVTQSPTHLIKTRGQQATLRCSPISGHTSVYWYQQALGLGLQFLLWYDEGEERNRGNFPPRFSGRQFPNYSSELNVNALELEDSALYLCASSGGTGKTGELFFGEGSRLTVL.

CDR3 region: CASSAETRRETQYF. CDR3 sequence (DNA): TGCGCCAGCAGCGCCGAGACCCGTCGAGAGACCCAGTACTTC. The rearrangement links TRBV5-1 to TRBJ2-5, with D hard to call. V was trimmed by 4 bases and J by 4 bases, leaving 14 bases between them. CDR3 length equals 14 residues. Germline loops: CDR1 SGHRS, CDR2 YFSETQ. Together with reference TRBV5-1 and TRBJ2-5, the CDR3 gives the full variable domain: KAGVTQTPRYLIKTRGQQVTLSCSPISGHRSVSWYQQTPGQGLQFLFEYFSETQRNKGNFPGRFSGRQFSNSRSEMNVSTLELGDSALYLCASSAETRRETQYFGPGTRLLVL.

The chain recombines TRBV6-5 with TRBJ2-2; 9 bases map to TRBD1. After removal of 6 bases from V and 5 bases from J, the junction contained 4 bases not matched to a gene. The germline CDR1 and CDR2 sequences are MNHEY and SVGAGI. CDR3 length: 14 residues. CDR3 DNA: TGTGCCAGCAGAGGGACAGGGACGACCGGGGAGCTGTTTTTT. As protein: CASRGTGTTGELFF.

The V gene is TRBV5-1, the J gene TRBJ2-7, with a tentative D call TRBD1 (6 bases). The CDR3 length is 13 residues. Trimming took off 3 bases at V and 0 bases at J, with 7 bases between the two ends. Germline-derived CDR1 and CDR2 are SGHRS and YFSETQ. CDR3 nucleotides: TGCGCCAGCAGCTGGGACACCTCCTACGAGCAGTACTTC. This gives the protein CASSWDTSYEQYF.

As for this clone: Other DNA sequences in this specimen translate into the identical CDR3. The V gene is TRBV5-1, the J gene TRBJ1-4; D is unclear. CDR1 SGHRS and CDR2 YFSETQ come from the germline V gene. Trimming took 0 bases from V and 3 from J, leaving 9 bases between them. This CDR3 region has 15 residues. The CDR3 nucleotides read TGCGCCAGCAGCTTGGGTGACACCTCTAATGAAAAACTGTTTTTT. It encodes CASSLGDTSNEKLFF.

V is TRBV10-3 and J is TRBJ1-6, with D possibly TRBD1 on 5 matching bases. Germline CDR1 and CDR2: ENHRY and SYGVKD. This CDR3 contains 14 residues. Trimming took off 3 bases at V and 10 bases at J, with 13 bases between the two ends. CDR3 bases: TGTGCCATCAGTGATCTTAGGGGAAACTCACCCCTCCACTTT. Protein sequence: CAISDLRGNSPLHF.

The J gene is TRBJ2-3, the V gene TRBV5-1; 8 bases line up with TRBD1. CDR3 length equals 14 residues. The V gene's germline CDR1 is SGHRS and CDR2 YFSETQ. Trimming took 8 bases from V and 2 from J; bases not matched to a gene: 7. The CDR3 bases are TGCGCCAGTACCGACAGGGGTACCACAGATACGCAGTATTTT. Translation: CASTDRGTTDTQYF.

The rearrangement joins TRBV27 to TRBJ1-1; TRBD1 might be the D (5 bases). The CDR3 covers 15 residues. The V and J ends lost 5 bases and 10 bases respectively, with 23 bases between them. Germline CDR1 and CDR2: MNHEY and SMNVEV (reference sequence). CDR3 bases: TGTGCCAGCAGTATACCGACCCGGGGGTGGGGAGGAGCTTTCTTT. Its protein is CASSIPTRGWGGAFF.

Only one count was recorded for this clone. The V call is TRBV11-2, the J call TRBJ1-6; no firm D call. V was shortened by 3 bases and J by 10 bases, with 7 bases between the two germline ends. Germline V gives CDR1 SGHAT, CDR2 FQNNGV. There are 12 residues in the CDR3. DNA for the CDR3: TGTGCCAGCAGCTTCACTACATCACCCCTCCACTTT. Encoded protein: CASSFTTSPLHF.

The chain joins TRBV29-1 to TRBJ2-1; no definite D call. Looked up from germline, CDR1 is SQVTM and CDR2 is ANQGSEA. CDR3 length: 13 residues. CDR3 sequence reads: CTFVGRKSYEQFF. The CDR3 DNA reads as TGCACTTTCGTCGGCCGGAAGAGCTATGAGCAGTTCTTC.

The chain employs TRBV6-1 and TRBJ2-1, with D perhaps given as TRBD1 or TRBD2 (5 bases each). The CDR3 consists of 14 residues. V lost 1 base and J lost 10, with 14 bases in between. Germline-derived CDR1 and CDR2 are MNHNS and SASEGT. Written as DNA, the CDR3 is TGTGCCAGCAGTGAAGACCAACTCCGGGACGAGCAGTTCTTC. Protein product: CASSEDQLRDEQFF.

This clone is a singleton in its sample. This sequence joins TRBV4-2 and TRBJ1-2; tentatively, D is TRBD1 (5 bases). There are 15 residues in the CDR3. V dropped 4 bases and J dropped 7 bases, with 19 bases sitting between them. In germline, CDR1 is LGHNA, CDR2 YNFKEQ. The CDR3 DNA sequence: TGTGCCAGCAGCCCCTTTAGTTCGATAGGGGTTGGCTACACCTTC. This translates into CASSPFSSIGVGYTF.

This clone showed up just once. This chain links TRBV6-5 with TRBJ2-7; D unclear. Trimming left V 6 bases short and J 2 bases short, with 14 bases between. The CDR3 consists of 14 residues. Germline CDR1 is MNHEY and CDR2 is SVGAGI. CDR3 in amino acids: CASRSALGPYEQYF. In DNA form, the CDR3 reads TGTGCCAGCAGAAGTGCCCTTGGGCCCTACGAGCAGTACTTC.

In nucleotides, the CDR3 is TGTGCCAGCAGCGAACGGCAGGGGGCCAATTCACCCCTCCACTTT. It translates to CASSERQGANSPLHF. This chain uses TRBV2 with TRBJ1-6, with 8 positions matching TRBD1. The junction had 8 bases not matched to a gene; V was cut back by 6 bases and J by 7 bases. The CDR3 has 15 amino acids. Germline V gene sequence: CDR1 SNHLY, CDR2 FYNNEI.

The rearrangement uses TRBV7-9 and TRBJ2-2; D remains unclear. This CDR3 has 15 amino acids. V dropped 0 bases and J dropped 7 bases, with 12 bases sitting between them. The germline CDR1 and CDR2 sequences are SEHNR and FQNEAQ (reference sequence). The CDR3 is CASSLAAGVGGELFF. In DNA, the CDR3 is TGTGCCAGCAGCTTAGCGGCAGGCGTTGGCGGGGAGCTGTTTTTT.

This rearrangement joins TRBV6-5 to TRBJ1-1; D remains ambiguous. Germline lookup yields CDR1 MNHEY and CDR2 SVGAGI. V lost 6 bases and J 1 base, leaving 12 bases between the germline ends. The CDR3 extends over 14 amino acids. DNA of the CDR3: TGTGCCAGCAGACCGTTTGGGAGGAACACTGAAGCTTTCTTT. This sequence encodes CASRPFGRNTEAFF.

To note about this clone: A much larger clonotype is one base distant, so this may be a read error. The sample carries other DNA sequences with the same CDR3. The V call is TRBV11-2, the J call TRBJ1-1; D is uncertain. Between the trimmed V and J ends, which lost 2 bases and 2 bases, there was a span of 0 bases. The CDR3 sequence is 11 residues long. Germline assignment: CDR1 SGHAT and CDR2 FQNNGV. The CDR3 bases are TGTGCCAGCAGCTTAAACACTGAAGCTTTCTTT. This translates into CASSLNTEAFF.